Listed below are T cell receptor beta chains from one sample, sequenced in a study of cytomegalovirus exposure and HLA in healthy donors. Sequencing was performed with immunoSEQ multiplex PCR; in TCRdb, only in-frame clones are kept and a portion is missing. The table has 140,000 to 150,000 clones, approximately 94% seen once. Sequencing was done on a sample of PBMCs. These receptors all stem from a man aged 18-30 years in good health and CMV-seropositive. The conserved cysteine and the conserved F or W are not part of the CDR3 here.

V	J	CDR3
TRBV11-2	TRBJ1-6	ASSIVSRASPLH
TRBV30	TRBJ2-6	ACPTGGLISGANVLT
TRBV30	TRBJ1-5	AWSVGTGFQPQH
TRBV5-1	TRBJ1-6	ASSSGEGQATNSPLH
TRBV28	TRBJ2-7	ASSWSGRSPYEQY
TRBV5-4	TRBJ2-5	ASSLEDSRGETQY
TRBV5-1	TRBJ1-2	ASSYGQAGYT
TRBV2	TRBJ2-1	ASSEARGDRFHNEQF
TRBV11-2	TRBJ2-7	ASSFIARFNYEQY
TRBV15	TRBJ2-1	ATSRGASGASNEQF
TRBV2	TRBJ1-1	ASSDVDRGRTMNTEAF
TRBV7-2	TRBJ2-7	ASSPGGSSYEQY
TRBV4-2	TRBJ2-1	ASSRQGIQGDEQF
TRBV30	TRBJ2-6	AWALPGDVYGANVLT
TRBV6-6	TRBJ2-7	ASSYGQGVREQY
TRBV10-2	TRBJ2-1	ASSAAGRANEQF
TRBV18	TRBJ1-1	ASSPLYSGPTNTEAF